This is a list of T cell receptor beta chains from one sample in a study of identical twins. From the 5' RACE reads, TCRdb called clonotypes with MiXCR, one entry per CDR3 protein. The table has some 500,000 distinct CDR3 sequences, about 20% seen once. These data also featured in a second study, about T cells expressing NK-cell markers.

Input material: CD4+ T cells sorted from blood. The origin of the receptors is a young woman in good health. Each CDR3 is given with its conserved first and last residue. The order of the fields is CDR3 protein, CDR3 DNA, clone size, V gene, J gene, D gene. D genes are given only for firm matches. Size is omitted from some rows. Given values are once, few, many or a class for expanded clones.

CSVQTSAEQYF	TGCAGCGTTCAGACTAGTGCCGAGCAGTACTTC	few	TRBV29-1	TRBJ2-7	.
CASSPWTVEETQYF	TGTGCCAGCAGCCCATGGACAGTTGAAGAGACCCAGTACTTC	few	TRBV5-5	TRBJ2-5	.
CASSQRETETQYF	TGTGCCAGCAGTCAGAGGGAGACAGAGACCCAGTACTTC	few	TRBV6-1	TRBJ2-5	.
CASSVGAGTRGNEQFF	TGTGCCAGCAGCGTAGGTGCCGGGACTAGGGGGAATGAGCAGTTCTTC	few	TRBV9	TRBJ2-1	TRBD2
CASSQTGQVYNEQFF	TGTGCCAGCAGCCAAACCGGACAGGTTTACAATGAGCAGTTCTTC	.	TRBV4-2	TRBJ2-1	TRBD1
CASRRTLLNTGELFF	TGTGCCAGCCGTAGGACTTTACTCAACACCGGGGAGCTGTTTTTT	many	TRBV12-3/TRBV12-4	TRBJ2-2	.
CASSPGHNSPLHF	TGTGCCAGCAGTCCCGGTCATAATTCACCCCTCCACTTT	few	TRBV6-1	TRBJ1-6	.
CASSMARGTVGKTQYF	TGTGCCAGTAGCATGGCCCGTGGGACAGTTGGAAAGACCCAGTACTTC	few	TRBV19	TRBJ2-5	TRBD1
CASSLSSGSNEQYF	TGTGCCAGCAGCTTAAGTAGCGGGAGTAACGAGCAGTACTTC	.	TRBV7-9	TRBJ2-7	TRBD2
CAWEPRAGSGNTIYF	TGTGCCTGGGAGCCTCGGGCGGGCTCTGGAAACACCATATATTTT	.	TRBV30	TRBJ1-3	.
CASSPDEQYF	TGTGCCAGCAGCCCCGACGAGCAGTACTTC	.	TRBV21-1	TRBJ2-7	.
CASRFSGFGELFF	TGTGCCAGCAGGTTTTCGGGGTTCGGGGAGCTGTTTTTT	.	TRBV7-6	TRBJ2-2	.
CASNKDGESYEQYF	TGTGCCAGCAACAAAGACGGGGAGAGCTACGAGCAGTACTTC	few	TRBV9	TRBJ2-7	.
CSAVSGTNTGELFF	TGCAGTGCCGTATCCGGGACAAACACCGGGGAGCTGTTTTTT	.	TRBV20-1	TRBJ2-2	.
CSVQLGGGYEKLFF	TGCAGCGTCCAACTCGGGGGGGGATATGAAAAACTGTTTTTT	few	TRBV29-1	TRBJ1-4	.
CASSPTNEKLFF	TGTGCCAGCTCACCCACTAATGAAAAACTGTTTTTT	many	TRBV7-9	TRBJ1-4	.